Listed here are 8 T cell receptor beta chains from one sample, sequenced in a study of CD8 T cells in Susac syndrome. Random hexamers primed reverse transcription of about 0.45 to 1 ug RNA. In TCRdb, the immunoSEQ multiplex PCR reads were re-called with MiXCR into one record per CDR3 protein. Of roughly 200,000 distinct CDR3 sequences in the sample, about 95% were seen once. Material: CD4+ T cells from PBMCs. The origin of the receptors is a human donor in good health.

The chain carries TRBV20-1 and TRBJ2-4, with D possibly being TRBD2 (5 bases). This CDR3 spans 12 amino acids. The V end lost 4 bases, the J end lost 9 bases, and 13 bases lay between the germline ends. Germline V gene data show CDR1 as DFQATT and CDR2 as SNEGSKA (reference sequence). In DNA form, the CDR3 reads TGCAGTGCTATCTCCGTCGCGGGCATTCAGTACTTC. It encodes CSAISVAGIQYF.

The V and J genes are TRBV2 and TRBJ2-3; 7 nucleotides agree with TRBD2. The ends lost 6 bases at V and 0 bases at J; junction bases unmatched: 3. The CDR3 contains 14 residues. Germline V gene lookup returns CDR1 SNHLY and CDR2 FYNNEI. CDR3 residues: CASSGRESTDTQYF. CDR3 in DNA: TGTGCCAGCAGCGGGCGGGAGAGCACAGATACGCAGTATTTT. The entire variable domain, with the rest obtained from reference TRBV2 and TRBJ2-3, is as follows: EPEVTQTPSHQVTQMGQEVILRCVPISNHLYFYWYRQILGQKVEFLVSFYNNEISEKSEIFDDQFSVERPDGSNFTLKIRSTKLEDSAMYFCASSGRESTDTQYFGPGTRLTVL.

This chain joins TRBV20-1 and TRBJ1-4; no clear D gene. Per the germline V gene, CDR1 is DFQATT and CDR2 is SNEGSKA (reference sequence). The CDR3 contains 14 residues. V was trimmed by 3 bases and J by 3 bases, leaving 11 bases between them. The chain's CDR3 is CSASPGMANEKLFF. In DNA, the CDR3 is TGCAGTGCTAGTCCCGGGATGGCTAATGAAAAACTGTTTTTT.

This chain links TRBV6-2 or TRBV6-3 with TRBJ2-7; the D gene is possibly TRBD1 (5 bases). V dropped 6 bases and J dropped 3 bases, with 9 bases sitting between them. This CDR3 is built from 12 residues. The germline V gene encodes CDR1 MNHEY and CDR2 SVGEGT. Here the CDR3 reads CASRDKRYEQYF. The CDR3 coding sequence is TGTGCCAGCAGGGACAAGCGCTACGAGCAGTACTTC.

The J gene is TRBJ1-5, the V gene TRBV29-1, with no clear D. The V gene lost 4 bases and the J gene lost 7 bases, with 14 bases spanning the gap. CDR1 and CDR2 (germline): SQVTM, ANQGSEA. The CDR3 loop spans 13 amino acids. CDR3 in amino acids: CSVVAGGGQPQHF. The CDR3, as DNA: TGCAGCGTTGTTGCAGGAGGCGGGCAGCCCCAGCATTTT.

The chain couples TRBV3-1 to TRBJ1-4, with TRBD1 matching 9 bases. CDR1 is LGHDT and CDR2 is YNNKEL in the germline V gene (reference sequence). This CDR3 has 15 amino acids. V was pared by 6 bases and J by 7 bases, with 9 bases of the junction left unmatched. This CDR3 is CASRLTGQGSEKLFF. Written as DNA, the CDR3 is TGTGCCAGCAGGCTTACAGGACAGGGGAGTGAAAAACTGTTTTTT.

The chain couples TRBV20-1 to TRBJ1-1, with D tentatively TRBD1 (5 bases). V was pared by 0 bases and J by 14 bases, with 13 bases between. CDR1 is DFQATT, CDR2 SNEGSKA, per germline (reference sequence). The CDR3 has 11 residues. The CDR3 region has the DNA TGCAGTGCTAGAGATGTGGCAGGGTTCTTCTTT. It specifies CSARDVAGFFF.

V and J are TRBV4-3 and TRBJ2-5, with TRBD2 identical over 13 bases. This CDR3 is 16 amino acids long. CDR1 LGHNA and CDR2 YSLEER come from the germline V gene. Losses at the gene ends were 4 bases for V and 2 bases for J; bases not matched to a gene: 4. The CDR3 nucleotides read TGCGCCAGCAGCCCGACTAGCGGGAGGCCTCAAGAGACCCAGTACTTC. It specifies CASSPTSGRPQETQYF.